This T cell receptor (beta chain) was sequenced during a study of shared clonotypes between healthy human individuals. Whole-study findings and limits: Unshared clonotypes carried lower generation probabilities than those common to all four donors.

Profiling relied on immunoSEQ multiplex PCR, and the TCRdb table lists in-frame clones only, not all of them. The data contain over 2,000,000 clones, just over 90% of them seen just once; the ten biggest clones take up 1.5% to 2%. As concerns this clone: Its specificity is unknown. Other DNA sequences in the same sample also yield this CDR3.

Positive CCR7 selection of CD45RO-negative cells yielded the naive CD8 cells, and terminally differentiated effector memory CD45RA+ cells were excluded. This TCR was recovered from a man aged 18 to 29 in good health. Some clones in this sample may be carry-over from other donors' samples. The sample consisted of naive CD8+ T cells from PBMCs.

The CDR3 loop is CASSFSGTGLYEQYF. CDR3 DNA: TGTGCCAGCAGTTTTTCCGGGACAGGTCTCTACGAGCAGTACTTC. The rearrangement links TRBV27 to TRBJ2-7, with 8 bases that match TRBD1. The germline V gene encodes CDR1 MNHEY and CDR2 SMNVEV (reference sequence). The V segment lost 3 bases and the J segment 3 bases; nucleotides outside the gene matches: 7. The CDR3 length is 15 residues.